A selection of T cell receptor beta chains follows, all from one sample in a study of cytomegalovirus exposure and HLA in healthy donors. The protocol was immunoSEQ multiplex PCR, while the TCRdb copy is restricted to in-frame clones and leaves out a portion. Of more than 150,000 clones in the sample, less than 90% are singletons; the top ten hold roughly 0.23%. Sequences were obtained from PBMCs. Receptors originate from a girl less than two years old in good health and CMV-seronegative. Each CDR3 is given with its conserved first and last residue. Fields, in order: J gene, D gene, clone size, V gene, CDR3 DNA, CDR3 protein. The D gene is left open where the match is weak. Not all rows give a size; the values are once, few, many and, for expanded clones, a class.

J gene: TRBJ2-3
D gene: -
clone size: -
V gene: TRBV27
CDR3 DNA: TGTGCCAGCAGTTTACTTGCAGCAGATACGCAGTATTTT
CDR3 protein: CASSLLAADTQYF

J gene: TRBJ1-1
D gene: -
clone size: -
V gene: TRBV18
CDR3 DNA: TGTGCCACCGGGGCAGGGGAGAACACTGAAGCTTTCTTT
CDR3 protein: CATGAGENTEAFF

J gene: TRBJ1-2
D gene: -
clone size: -
V gene: TRBV23-1
CDR3 DNA: TGCGCCAGCAGTCAATCGAAGGGGCTGCGGGGCTACACCTTC
CDR3 protein: CASSQSKGLRGYTF

J gene: TRBJ1-6
D gene: TRBD1
clone size: -
V gene: TRBV6-5
CDR3 DNA: TGTGCCAGTGGACAGGGGCAAGGGTACAATTCACCCCTCCACTTT
CDR3 protein: CASGQGQGYNSPLHF

J gene: TRBJ1-6
D gene: -
clone size: -
V gene: TRBV9
CDR3 DNA: TGTGCCAGCAGCGTAGGGCCACCCGAGGGACCCCTCCACTTT
CDR3 protein: CASSVGPPEGPLHF

J gene: TRBJ1-1
D gene: -
clone size: -
V gene: TRBV25-1
CDR3 DNA: TGTGCCAGCAGAGGGGGTGGCACTGAAGCTTTCTTT
CDR3 protein: CASRGGGTEAFF

J gene: TRBJ2-7
D gene: -
clone size: -
V gene: TRBV7-9
CDR3 DNA: TGTGCCAGCAGCTTAGGGGCCAGCTACGAGCAGTACTTC
CDR3 protein: CASSLGASYEQYF

J gene: TRBJ2-3
D gene: TRBD2
clone size: -
V gene: TRBV6-5
CDR3 DNA: TGTGCCAGCAGTTACTATATAGCGGGGGGTCCAGATACGCAGTATTTT
CDR3 protein: CASSYYIAGGPDTQYF

J gene: TRBJ2-1
D gene: TRBD2
clone size: -
V gene: TRBV9
CDR3 DNA: TGTGCCAGCAGTGAAAGGACTAGCGGGCTGTACAATGAGCAGTTCTTC
CDR3 protein: CASSERTSGLYNEQFF

J gene: TRBJ2-2
D gene: -
clone size: -
V gene: TRBV7-7
CDR3 DNA: TGTGCTAGCAGCTTAACGGGGTTTACCGGGGAGCTGTTTTTT
CDR3 protein: CASSLTGFTGELFF

J gene: TRBJ2-1
D gene: TRBD2
clone size: -
V gene: TRBV19
CDR3 DNA: TGTGCCAGTAGTCAAGGTTCCCGGACTAGCGGCGATGAGCAGTTCTTC
CDR3 protein: CASSQGSRTSGDEQFF

J gene: TRBJ1-6
D gene: TRBD1
clone size: -
V gene: TRBV6-5
CDR3 DNA: TGTGCCAGCAGTTACGGACAGGGGGCGTCACCCCTCCACTTT
CDR3 protein: CASSYGQGASPLHF

J gene: TRBJ2-7
D gene: TRBD1
clone size: -
V gene: TRBV9
CDR3 DNA: TGTGCCAGCAGCGTAGGGTCAGGGGGCTACGAGCAGTACTTC
CDR3 protein: CASSVGSGGYEQYF

J gene: TRBJ2-2
D gene: TRBD1
clone size: -
V gene: TRBV19
CDR3 DNA: TGTGCCAGTTCCGGGACAGGGAACACCGGGGAGCTGTTTTTT
CDR3 protein: CASSGTGNTGELFF

J gene: TRBJ1-1
D gene: -
clone size: -
V gene: TRBV7-2
CDR3 DNA: TGTGCCAGCAGCTTAGAATGGGGCCGGAACACTGAAGCTTTCTTT
CDR3 protein: CASSLEWGRNTEAFF

J gene: TRBJ2-7
D gene: -
clone size: -
V gene: TRBV7-6
CDR3 DNA: TGTGCCAGCAGCTTTGGACGGGGCTACGAGCAGTACTTC
CDR3 protein: CASSFGRGYEQYF

J gene: TRBJ1-2
D gene: -
clone size: -
V gene: TRBV29-1
CDR3 DNA: TGCAGCGTTGGTGCGGGCGTCGGCCTCTATGGCTACACCTTC
CDR3 protein: CSVGAGVGLYGYTF

J gene: TRBJ2-2
D gene: -
clone size: -
V gene: TRBV4-3
CDR3 DNA: TGCGCCAGCAGCCAAACCCTAGTGGGACCGGGACACCTGAACACCGGGGAGCTGTTTTTT
CDR3 protein: CASSQTLVGPGHLNTGELFF

J gene: TRBJ2-7
D gene: TRBD1
clone size: -
V gene: TRBV6-5
CDR3 DNA: TGTGCCAGCAGTTACGCTGGACAGGGATACGAGCAGTACTTC
CDR3 protein: CASSYAGQGYEQYF

J gene: TRBJ1-2
D gene: TRBD1
clone size: -
V gene: TRBV27
CDR3 DNA: TGTGCCAGCAGTTCTAAACCCAAAACGACAGGGAACTATGGCTACACCTTC
CDR3 protein: CASSSKPKTTGNYGYTF

J gene: TRBJ2-1
D gene: TRBD1
clone size: -
V gene: TRBV7-9
CDR3 DNA: TGTGCCAGCAGCAGCCGAGACAGGGAAAGGAATGAGCAGTTCTTC
CDR3 protein: CASSSRDRERNEQFF

J gene: TRBJ1-1
D gene: -
clone size: -
V gene: TRBV5-4
CDR3 DNA: TGTGCCAGCAGCTTGCCCGGAGGGACTGAAGCTTTCTTT
CDR3 protein: CASSLPGGTEAFF

J gene: TRBJ2-1
D gene: -
clone size: -
V gene: TRBV4-1
CDR3 DNA: TGCGCCAGCAGCCAAGACCGTAACTACAATGAGCAGTTCTTC
CDR3 protein: CASSQDRNYNEQFF

J gene: TRBJ2-2
D gene: -
clone size: -
V gene: TRBV19
CDR3 DNA: TGTGCCAGTAAAGATGGATGGAGGGTCGACACCGGGGAGCTGTTTTTT
CDR3 protein: CASKDGWRVDTGELFF

J gene: TRBJ2-7
D gene: TRBD2
clone size: -
V gene: TRBV6-4
CDR3 DNA: TGTGCCAGCAGTGACTGGAGCGGGACCCTCTACGAGCAGTACTTC
CDR3 protein: CASSDWSGTLYEQYF

J gene: TRBJ1-2
D gene: -
clone size: -
V gene: TRBV7-9
CDR3 DNA: TGTGCCAGCAGCTTAGATCCCCTGGGGAGTAACTATGGCTACACCTTC
CDR3 protein: CASSLDPLGSNYGYTF

J gene: TRBJ2-7
D gene: TRBD1
clone size: -
V gene: TRBV7-8
CDR3 DNA: TGTGCCAGCAGCACCGGGACAGGGTCCTACGAGCAGTACTTC
CDR3 protein: CASSTGTGSYEQYF

J gene: TRBJ2-1
D gene: TRBD2
clone size: few
V gene: TRBV15
CDR3 DNA: TGTGCCACCAGCAGAGCAAGCGGGAGTGTAAATGAGCAGTTCTTC
CDR3 protein: CATSRASGSVNEQFF

J gene: TRBJ1-6
D gene: -
clone size: -
V gene: TRBV30
CDR3 DNA: TGTGCCTGGAGTTCATACAGAACGAATTCACCCCTCCACTTT
CDR3 protein: CAWSSYRTNSPLHF

J gene: TRBJ1-2
D gene: TRBD1
clone size: once
V gene: TRBV5-1
CDR3 DNA: TGCGCCAGCAGCTTGGGGGGACAGGGAAAAGGCTACACCTTC
CDR3 protein: CASSLGGQGKGYTF

J gene: TRBJ2-7
D gene: TRBD1
clone size: -
V gene: TRBV4-1
CDR3 DNA: TGCGCCAGCAGCCAAGCCACCACAGGGGGGTACGAGCAGTACTTC
CDR3 protein: CASSQATTGGYEQYF

J gene: TRBJ2-1
D gene: TRBD1
clone size: few
V gene: TRBV15
CDR3 DNA: TGTGCCACCAGCAGAGGTCCAGACAGGGGAGGTGAGCAGTTCTTC
CDR3 protein: CATSRGPDRGGEQFF

J gene: TRBJ1-2
D gene: TRBD1
clone size: -
V gene: TRBV5-4
CDR3 DNA: TGTGCCAGCAGCCGGGACAGGCCTTTGAACTATGGCTACACCTTC
CDR3 protein: CASSRDRPLNYGYTF

J gene: TRBJ2-2
D gene: TRBD2
clone size: -
V gene: TRBV9
CDR3 DNA: TGTGCCAGCAGCAGTTCTTCCGGGACTAGCGGGGGGCAGAACACCGGGGAGCTGTTTTTT
CDR3 protein: CASSSSSGTSGGQNTGELFF

J gene: TRBJ1-1
D gene: TRBD1
clone size: -
V gene: TRBV19
CDR3 DNA: TGTGCCAGTAGTATAGATGGACAGGGATTCACTGAAGCTTTCTTT
CDR3 protein: CASSIDGQGFTEAFF

J gene: TRBJ2-3
D gene: TRBD2
clone size: -
V gene: TRBV2
CDR3 DNA: TGTGCCAGCAGAGGACTAGCGGGGGGCACAGATACGCAGTATTTT
CDR3 protein: CASRGLAGGTDTQYF

J gene: TRBJ2-7
D gene: TRBD1
clone size: -
V gene: TRBV7-9
CDR3 DNA: TGTGCCAGCAGCCCCGACAGGGGGGAGCAGTACTTC
CDR3 protein: CASSPDRGEQYF

J gene: TRBJ2-2
D gene: -
clone size: few
V gene: TRBV29-1
CDR3 DNA: TGCAGCGTTGATGAGAGGGGGGAGCTGTTTTTT
CDR3 protein: CSVDERGELFF

J gene: TRBJ1-4
D gene: -
clone size: -
V gene: TRBV5-5
CDR3 DNA: TGTGCCAGCAGCTTGGAGTCTGGGTTTAGCGAAAAACTGTTTTTT
CDR3 protein: CASSLESGFSEKLFF

J gene: TRBJ2-2
D gene: TRBD1
clone size: once
V gene: TRBV11-1
CDR3 DNA: TGTGCCAGCAGCCTTAGGAGGACAGGGGGGACCGGGGAGCTGTTTTTT
CDR3 protein: CASSLRRTGGTGELFF